The clone carrying this T cell receptor beta chain was observed many times. Antigen: not known. This specimen belongs to a study of T cells in Graves' hyperthyroidism and ophthalmopathy. Amplification targeted TCR beta CDR3 regions from RNA transcripts. Primed by the HTBI set, a first-round RT-PCR was run on the TCR CDR3. Via MiXCR, TCRdb re-called the multiplex PCR reads, giving one row per CDR3 protein. This table holds some 510,000 distinct CDR3 sequences, less than 25% found once. Study conclusions and caveats: Most thyroid clonotypes with frequency above 0.001 were detected in blood. Ophthalmopathy got predicted by the model a median around 6.8 months before its onset.

The germline gives CDR1 LNHDA, CDR2 SQIVND (reference sequence). The CDR3 totals 15 residues. With 8 bases removed from V and 4 bases from J, the gap between germline ends came to 18 bases. Sequences were obtained from blood. The source of this sequence is a man aged 18-30 years with Graves' hyperthyroidism. J is TRBJ1-5 and V is TRBV19; maybe TRBD1 (5 bases). As DNA, the CDR3 is TGTGCCAGTCGAAACTGGTGGGGGGATAATCAGCCCCAGCATTTT. Its translation is CASRNWWGDNQPQHF.